This TCR beta chain was found in a study of cytomegalovirus exposure and HLA in healthy donors. Study-wide findings and caveats: Later, TCR association rates were found to vary by HLA locus, highest for DRB1 and lowest for HLA-C. The later analysis indicated that the majority of CMV-associated TCR beta chains appeared HLA-restricted.

It was with 60 Vbeta and 13 Jbeta primers that the PCR ran. In the study's own analysis: In a later analysis, the count reached some 73 million unique TCR beta chains, with around 10 million shared. Profiling relied on immunoSEQ multiplex PCR, and the TCRdb table lists in-frame clones only, not all of them. That table supplies the V and J calls and clone size; D and trimming were determined from the DNA. The sample carries 120,000 or so clones, roughly four fifths recorded once. The CDR3 consists of 16 residues. Per germline, CDR1 SEHNR and CDR2 FQNEAQ (reference sequence). V was pared by 4 bases and J by 0 bases, with 14 bases between. A remark on this clone: What it binds is unknown.

In nominal health when sampled, donors likely had unrecorded immune exposures nonetheless. The genes are TRBV7-9 and TRBJ2-3; no reliable D call. The clonotype originates from a man between 18 and 35 years old in good health and CMV-seronegative. The sample taken for sequencing was PBMCs. The DNA of the CDR3 is TGTGCCAGCAGCTCATCCGGGTCTATAAGCACAGATACGCAGTATTTT. Translation gives CASSSSGSISTDTQYF.